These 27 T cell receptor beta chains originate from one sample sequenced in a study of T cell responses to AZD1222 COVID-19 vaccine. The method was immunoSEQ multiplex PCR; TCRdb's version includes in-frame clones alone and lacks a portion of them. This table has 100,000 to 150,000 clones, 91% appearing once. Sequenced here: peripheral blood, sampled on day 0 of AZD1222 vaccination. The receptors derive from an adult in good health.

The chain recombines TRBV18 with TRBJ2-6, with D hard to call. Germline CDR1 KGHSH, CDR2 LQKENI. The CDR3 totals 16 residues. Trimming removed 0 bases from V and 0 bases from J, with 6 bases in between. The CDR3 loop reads CASSPPVRSGANVLTF. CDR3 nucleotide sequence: TGTGCCAGCTCACCACCGGTACGCTCTGGGGCCAACGTCCTGACTTTC.

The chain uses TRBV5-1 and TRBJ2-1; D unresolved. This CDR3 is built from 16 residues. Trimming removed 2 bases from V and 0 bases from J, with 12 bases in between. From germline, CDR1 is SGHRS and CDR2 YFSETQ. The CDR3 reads CASSFLQTSSYNEQFF. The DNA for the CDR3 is TGCGCCAGCAGCTTCTTACAGACGAGCTCCTACAATGAGCAGTTCTTC.

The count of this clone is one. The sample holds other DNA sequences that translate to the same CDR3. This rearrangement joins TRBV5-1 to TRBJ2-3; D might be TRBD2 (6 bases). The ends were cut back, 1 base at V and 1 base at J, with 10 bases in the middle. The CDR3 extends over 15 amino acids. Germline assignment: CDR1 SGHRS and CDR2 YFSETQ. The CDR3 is CASSLRGTGTDTQYF. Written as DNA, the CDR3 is TGCGCCAGCAGCTTGCGCGGGACGGGCACAGATACGCAGTATTTT.

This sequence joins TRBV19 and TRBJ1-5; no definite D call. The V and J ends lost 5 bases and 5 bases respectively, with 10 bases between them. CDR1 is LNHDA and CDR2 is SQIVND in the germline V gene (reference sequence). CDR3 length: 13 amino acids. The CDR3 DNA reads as TGTGCCAGTAGTTTCGGGAGAGATCAGCCCCAGCATTTT. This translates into CASSFGRDQPQHF.

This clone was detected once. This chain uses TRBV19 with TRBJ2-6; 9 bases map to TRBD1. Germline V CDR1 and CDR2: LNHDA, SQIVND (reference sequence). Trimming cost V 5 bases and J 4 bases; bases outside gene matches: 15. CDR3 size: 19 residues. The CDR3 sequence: CASSGSGTGRFPGANVLTF. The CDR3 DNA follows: TGTGCCAGTAGTGGCTCCGGGACAGGGCGCTTCCCGGGGGCCAACGTCCTGACTTTC.

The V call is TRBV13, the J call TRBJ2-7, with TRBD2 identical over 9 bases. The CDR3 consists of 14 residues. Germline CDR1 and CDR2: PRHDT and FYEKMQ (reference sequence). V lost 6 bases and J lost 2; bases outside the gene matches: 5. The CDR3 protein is CASRGAGGTYEQYF. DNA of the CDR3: TGTGCCAGCAGAGGAGCGGGAGGAACCTACGAGCAGTACTTC.

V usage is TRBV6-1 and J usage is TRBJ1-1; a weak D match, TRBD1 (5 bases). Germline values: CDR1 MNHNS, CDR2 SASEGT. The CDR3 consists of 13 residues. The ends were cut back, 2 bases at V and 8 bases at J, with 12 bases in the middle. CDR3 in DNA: TGTGCCAGCAGTGAATGGGGCACCTACGAAGCTTTCTTT. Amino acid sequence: CASSEWGTYEAFF.

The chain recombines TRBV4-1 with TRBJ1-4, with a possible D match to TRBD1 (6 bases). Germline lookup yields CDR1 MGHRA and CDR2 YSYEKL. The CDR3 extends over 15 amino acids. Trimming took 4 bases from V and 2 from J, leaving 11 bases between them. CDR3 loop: CASSPSGATNEKLFF. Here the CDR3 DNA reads TGCGCCAGCAGCCCCTCGGGGGCGACTAATGAAAAACTGTTTTTT.

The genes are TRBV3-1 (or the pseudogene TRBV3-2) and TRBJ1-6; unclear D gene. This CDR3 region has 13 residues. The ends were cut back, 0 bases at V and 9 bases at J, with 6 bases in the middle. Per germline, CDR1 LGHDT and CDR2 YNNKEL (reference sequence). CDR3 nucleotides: TGTGCCAGCAGCCAAGAAGGGAGTTCACCCCTCCACTTT. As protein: CASSQEGSSPLHF.

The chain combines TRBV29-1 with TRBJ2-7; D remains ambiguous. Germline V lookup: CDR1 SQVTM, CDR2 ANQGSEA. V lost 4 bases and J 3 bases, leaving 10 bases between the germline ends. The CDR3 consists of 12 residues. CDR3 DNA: TGCAGCGTTGTAGGTCGAGACTACGAGCAGTACTTC. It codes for CSVVGRDYEQYF.

The CDR3 DNA follows: TGCGCCAGCAGCCAAGAACACAGAGGAAACACCATATATTTT. Its translation is CASSQEHRGNTIYF. The chain is built from TRBV4-1 and TRBJ1-3; D is unresolved. Deletions cut 0 bases from V and 4 bases from J, with 7 bases between. This CDR3 comprises 14 residues. CDR1 and CDR2 (germline): MGHRA, YSYEKL.

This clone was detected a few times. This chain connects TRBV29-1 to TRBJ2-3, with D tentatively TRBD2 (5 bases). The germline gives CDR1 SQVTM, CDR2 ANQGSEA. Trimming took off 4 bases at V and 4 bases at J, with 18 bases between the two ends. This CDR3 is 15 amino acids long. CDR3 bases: TGCAGCGTTGTCCCGAGGGCTAGACGGGCAGATACGCAGTATTTT. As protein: CSVVPRARRADTQYF.

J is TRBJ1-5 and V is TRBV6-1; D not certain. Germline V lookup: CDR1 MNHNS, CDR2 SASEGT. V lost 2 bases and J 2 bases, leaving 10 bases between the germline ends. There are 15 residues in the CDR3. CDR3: CASSERVSGNQPQHF. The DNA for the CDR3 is TGTGCCAGCAGTGAACGGGTATCGGGCAATCAGCCCCAGCATTTT.

CDR3 residues: CASKPGLASNEQFF. The CDR3, as DNA: TGTGCCAGCAAACCGGGACTAGCGTCCAATGAGCAGTTCTTC. The genes are TRBV6-5 and TRBJ2-1; 10 nucleotides line up with TRBD2. The CDR3 sequence is 14 residues long. Germline CDR1 is MNHEY and CDR2 is SVGAGI. The V and J ends lost 7 bases and 6 bases, in that order; junction bases with no gene match: 6.

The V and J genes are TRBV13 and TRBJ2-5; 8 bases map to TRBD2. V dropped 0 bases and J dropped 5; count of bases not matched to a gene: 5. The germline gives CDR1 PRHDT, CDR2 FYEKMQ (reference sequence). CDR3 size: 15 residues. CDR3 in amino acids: CASSLGREGPETQYF. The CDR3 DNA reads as TGTGCCAGCAGCTTAGGTCGGGAGGGCCCTGAGACCCAGTACTTC.

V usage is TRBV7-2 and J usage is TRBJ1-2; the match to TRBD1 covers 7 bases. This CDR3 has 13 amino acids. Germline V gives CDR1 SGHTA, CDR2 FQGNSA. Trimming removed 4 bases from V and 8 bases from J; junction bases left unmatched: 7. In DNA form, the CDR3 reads TGTGCCAGCAGCTCAGACAGGGTCCGGGGCTACACCTTC. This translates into CASSSDRVRGYTF.

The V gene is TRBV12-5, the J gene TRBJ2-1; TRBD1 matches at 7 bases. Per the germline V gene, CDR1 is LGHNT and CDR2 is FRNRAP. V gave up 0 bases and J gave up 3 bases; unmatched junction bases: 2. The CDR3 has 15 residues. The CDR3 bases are TGTGCTAGTGGTTTGGTACAGGGGAGCTACAATGAGCAGTTCTTC. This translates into CASGLVQGSYNEQFF.

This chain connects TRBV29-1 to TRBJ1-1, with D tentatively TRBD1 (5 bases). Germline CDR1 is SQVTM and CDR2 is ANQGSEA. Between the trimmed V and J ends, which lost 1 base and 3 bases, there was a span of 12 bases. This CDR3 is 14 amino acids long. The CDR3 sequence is CSVEGEGWDTEAFF. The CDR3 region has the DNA TGCAGCGTTGAAGGCGAGGGGTGGGACACTGAAGCTTTCTTT.

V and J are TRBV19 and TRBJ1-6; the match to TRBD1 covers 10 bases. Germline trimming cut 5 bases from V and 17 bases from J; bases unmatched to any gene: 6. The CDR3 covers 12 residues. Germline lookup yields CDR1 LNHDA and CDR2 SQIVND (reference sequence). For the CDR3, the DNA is TGTGCCAGTAGTCTTTCCGGGACAGGGGTCCACTTT. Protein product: CASSLSGTGVHF. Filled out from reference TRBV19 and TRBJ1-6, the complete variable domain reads DGGITQSPKYLFRKEGQNVTLSCEQNLNHDAMYWYRQDPGQGLRLIYYSQIVNDFQKGDIAEGYSVSREKKESFPLTVTSAQKNPTAFYLCASSLSGTGVHFGNGTRLTVT.

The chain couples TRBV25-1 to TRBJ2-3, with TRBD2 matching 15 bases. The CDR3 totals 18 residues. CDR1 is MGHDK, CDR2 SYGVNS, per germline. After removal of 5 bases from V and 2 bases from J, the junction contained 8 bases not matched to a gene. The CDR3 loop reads CASSPLGLAGGPTDTQYF. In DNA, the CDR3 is TGTGCCAGCAGTCCCCTTGGACTAGCGGGAGGGCCCACAGATACGCAGTATTTT.

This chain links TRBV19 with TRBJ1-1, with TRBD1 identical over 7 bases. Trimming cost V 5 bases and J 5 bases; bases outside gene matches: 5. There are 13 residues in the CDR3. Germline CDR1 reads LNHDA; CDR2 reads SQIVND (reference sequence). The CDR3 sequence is CASSQGGLTEAFF. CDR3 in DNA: TGTGCCAGTAGTCAGGGGGGTCTAACTGAAGCTTTCTTT.

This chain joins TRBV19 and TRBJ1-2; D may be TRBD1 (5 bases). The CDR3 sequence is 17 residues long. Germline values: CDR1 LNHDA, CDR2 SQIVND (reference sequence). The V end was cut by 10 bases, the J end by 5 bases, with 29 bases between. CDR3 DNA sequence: TGTGCCACCGACCAAGGGCGGGGCGCTAAATGGAGTTATGGCTACACCTTC. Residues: CATDQGRGAKWSYGYTF.

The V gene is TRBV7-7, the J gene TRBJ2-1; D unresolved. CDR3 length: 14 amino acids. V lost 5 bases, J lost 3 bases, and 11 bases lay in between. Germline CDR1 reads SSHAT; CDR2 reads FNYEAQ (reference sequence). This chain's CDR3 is CASSLREGYNEQFF. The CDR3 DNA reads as TGTGCCAGCAGCCTCCGAGAAGGCTACAATGAGCAGTTCTTC.

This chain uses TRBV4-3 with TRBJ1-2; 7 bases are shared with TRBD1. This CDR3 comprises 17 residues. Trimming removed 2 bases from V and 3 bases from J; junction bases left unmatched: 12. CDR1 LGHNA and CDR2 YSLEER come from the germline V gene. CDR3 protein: CASSQIPIGTAYYGYTF. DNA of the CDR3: TGCGCCAGCAGCCAAATCCCTATCGGGACAGCTTACTATGGCTACACCTTC.

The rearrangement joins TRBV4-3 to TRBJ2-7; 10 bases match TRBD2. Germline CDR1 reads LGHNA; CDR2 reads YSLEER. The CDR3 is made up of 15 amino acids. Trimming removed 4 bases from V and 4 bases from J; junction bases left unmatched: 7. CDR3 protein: CASSLQREGLYEQYF. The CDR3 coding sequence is TGCGCCAGCAGCCTACAGCGGGAGGGCCTGTACGAGCAGTACTTC.

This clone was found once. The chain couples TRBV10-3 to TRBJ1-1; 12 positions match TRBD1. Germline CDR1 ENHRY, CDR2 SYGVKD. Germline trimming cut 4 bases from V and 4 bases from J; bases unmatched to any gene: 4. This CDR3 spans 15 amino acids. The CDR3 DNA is TGTGCCATCAGTGGGGGACAGGGGGCGCGCACTGAAGCTTTCTTT. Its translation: CAISGGQGARTEAFF.

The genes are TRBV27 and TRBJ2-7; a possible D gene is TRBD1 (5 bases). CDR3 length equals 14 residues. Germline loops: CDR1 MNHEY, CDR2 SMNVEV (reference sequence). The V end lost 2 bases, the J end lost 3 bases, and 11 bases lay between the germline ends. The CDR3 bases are TGTGCCAGCAGTTTAGGGGCTAGGGGCTACGAGCAGTACTTC. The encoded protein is CASSLGARGYEQYF.